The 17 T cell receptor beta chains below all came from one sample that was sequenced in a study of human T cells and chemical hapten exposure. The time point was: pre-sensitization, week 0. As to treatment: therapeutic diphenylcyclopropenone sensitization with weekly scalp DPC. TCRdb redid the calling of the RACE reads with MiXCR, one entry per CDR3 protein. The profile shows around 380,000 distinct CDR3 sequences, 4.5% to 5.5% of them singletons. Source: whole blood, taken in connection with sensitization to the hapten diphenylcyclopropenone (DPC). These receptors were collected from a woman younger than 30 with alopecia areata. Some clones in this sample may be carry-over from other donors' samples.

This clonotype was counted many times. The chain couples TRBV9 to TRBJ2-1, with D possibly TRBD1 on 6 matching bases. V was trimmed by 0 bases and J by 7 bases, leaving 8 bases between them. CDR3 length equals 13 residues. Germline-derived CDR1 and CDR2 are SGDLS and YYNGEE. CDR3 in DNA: TGTGCCAGCAGCGTAGATCAGGGGAATGAGCAGTTCTTC. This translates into CASSVDQGNEQFF.

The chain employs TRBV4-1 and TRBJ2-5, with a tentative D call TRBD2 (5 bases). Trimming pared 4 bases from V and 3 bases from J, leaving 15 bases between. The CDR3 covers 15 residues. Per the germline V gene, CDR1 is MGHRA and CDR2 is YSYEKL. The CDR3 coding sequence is TGCGCCAGCAGCCCCGTCGGCGCGGAGGAAGAGACCCAGTACTTC. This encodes CASSPVGAEEETQYF.

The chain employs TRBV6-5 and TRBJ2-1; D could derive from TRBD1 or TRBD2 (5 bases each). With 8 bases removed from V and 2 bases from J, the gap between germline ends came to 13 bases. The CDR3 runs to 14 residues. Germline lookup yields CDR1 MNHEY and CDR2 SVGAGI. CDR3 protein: CASSRGGTYNEQFF. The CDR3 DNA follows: TGTGCCAGCTCCCGTGGGGGTACCTACAATGAGCAGTTCTTC.

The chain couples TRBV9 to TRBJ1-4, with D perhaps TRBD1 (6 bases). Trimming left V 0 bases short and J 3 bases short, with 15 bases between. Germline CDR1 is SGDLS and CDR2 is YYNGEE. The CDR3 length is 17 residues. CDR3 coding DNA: TGTGCCAGCAGCGTAGCTAGTGGGGGGCAGGCTAATGAAAAACTGTTTTTT. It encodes CASSVASGGQANEKLFF.

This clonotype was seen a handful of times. CDR3 nucleotide sequence: TGTGCCAGCAGTCTTGACAGAAACAATCAGCCCCAGCATTTT. It is translated as CASSLDRNNQPQHF. The J gene is TRBJ1-5, the V gene TRBV2; perhaps TRBD1 as D (5 bases). Trimming shortened V by 5 bases and J by 3 bases, and 11 bases separated the two germline ends. From germline, CDR1 is SNHLY and CDR2 FYNNEI. The CDR3 consists of 14 residues.

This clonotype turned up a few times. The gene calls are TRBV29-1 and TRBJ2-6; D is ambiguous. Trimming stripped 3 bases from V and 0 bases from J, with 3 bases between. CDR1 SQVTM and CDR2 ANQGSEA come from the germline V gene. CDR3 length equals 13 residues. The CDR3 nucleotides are TGCAGCGTTGACCCCTCTGGGGCCAACGTCCTGACTTTC. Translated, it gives CSVDPSGANVLTF.

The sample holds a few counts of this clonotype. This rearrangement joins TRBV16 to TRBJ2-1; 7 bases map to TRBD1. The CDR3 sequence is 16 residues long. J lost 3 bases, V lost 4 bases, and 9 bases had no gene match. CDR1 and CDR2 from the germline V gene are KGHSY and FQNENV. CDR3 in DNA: TGTGCCAGCAGCCGATCAGGACAGGTGGGCTACAATGAGCAGTTCTTC. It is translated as CASSRSGQVGYNEQFF. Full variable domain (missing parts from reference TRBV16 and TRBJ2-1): GEEVAQTPKHLVRGEGQKAKLYCAPIKGHSYVFWYQQVLKNEFKFLISFQNENVFDETGMPKERFSAKCLPNSPCSLEIQATKLEDSAVYFCASSRSGQVGYNEQFFGPGTRLTVL.

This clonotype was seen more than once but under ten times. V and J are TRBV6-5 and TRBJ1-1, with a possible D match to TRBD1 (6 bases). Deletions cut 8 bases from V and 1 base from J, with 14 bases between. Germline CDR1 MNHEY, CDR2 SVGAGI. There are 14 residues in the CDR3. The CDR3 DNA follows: TGTGCCAGCGGGGGGAACAGGGCGAACACTGAAGCTTTCTTT. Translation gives CASGGNRANTEAFF.

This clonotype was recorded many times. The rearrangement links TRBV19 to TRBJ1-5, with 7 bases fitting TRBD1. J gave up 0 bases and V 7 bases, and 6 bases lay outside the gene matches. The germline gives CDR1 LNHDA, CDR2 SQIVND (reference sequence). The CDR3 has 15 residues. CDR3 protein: CASTQGEYSNQPQHF. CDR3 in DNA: TGTGCCAGTACCCAGGGGGAATATAGCAATCAGCCCCAGCATTTT.

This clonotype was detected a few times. CDR3 DNA: TGTGCCAGCAGAAAGGTACAGGTGACAGATACGCAGTATTTT. It is translated as CASRKVQVTDTQYF. The chain employs TRBV6-1 and TRBJ2-3; possible D gene TRBD1, 5 bases. The V gene's germline CDR1 is MNHNS and CDR2 SASEGT. V lost 6 bases and J lost 3, with 13 bases in between. CDR3 size: 14 residues.

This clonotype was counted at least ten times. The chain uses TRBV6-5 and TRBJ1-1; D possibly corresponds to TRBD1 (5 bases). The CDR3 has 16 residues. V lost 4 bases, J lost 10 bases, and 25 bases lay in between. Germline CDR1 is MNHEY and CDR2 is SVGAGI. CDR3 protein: CASSFPKGGGGGVAFF. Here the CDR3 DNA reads TGTGCCAGCAGTTTCCCAAAAGGTGGAGGCGGGGGTGTAGCTTTCTTT.

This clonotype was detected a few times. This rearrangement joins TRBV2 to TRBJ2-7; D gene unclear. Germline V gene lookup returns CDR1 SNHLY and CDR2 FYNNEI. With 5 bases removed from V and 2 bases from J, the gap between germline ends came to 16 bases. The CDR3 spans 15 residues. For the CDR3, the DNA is TGTGCCAGCAGTCCCTCTCACGGGTCCCCCTACGAGCAGTACTTC. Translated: CASSPSHGSPYEQYF.

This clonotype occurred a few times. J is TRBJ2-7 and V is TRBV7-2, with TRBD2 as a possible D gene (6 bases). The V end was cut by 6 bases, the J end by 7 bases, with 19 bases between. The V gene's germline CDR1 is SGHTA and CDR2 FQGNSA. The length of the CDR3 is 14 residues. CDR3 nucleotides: TGTGCCAGCAGTAGCCCGGGACTCCGGAGGGAGCAGTACTTC. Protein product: CASSSPGLRREQYF.

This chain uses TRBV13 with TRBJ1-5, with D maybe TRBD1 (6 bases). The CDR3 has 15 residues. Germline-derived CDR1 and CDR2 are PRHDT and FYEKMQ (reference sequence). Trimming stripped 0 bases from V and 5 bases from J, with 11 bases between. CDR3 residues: CASSLGNRDDQPQHF. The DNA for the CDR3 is TGTGCCAGCAGCTTAGGAAACAGGGATGATCAGCCCCAGCATTTT. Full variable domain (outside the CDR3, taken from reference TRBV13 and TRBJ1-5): AAGVIQSPRHLIKEKRETATLKCYPIPRHDTVYWYQQGPGQDPQFLISFYEKMQSDKGSIPDRFSAQQFSDYHSELNMSSLELGDSALYFCASSLGNRDDQPQHFGDGTRLSIL.

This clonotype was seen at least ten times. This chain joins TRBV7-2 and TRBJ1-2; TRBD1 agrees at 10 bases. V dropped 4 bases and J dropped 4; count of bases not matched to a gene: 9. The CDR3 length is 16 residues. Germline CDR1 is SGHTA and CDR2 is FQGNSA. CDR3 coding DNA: TGTGCCAGCAGCTCCAAAGGGACAGGGGCGCCCTATGGCTACACCTTC. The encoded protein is CASSSKGTGAPYGYTF.

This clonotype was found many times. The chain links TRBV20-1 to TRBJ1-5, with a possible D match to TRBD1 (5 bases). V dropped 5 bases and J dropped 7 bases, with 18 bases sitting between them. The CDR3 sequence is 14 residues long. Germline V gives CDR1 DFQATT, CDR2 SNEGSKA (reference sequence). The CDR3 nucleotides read TGCAGTGCTGACAACGGGGTCGGGGACCAGCCCCAGCATTTT. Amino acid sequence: CSADNGVGDQPQHF.

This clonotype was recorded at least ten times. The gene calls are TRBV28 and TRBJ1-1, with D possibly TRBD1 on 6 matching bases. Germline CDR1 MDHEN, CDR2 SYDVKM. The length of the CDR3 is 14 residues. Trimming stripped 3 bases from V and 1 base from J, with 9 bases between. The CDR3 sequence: CASSLRGGNTEAFF. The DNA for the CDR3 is TGTGCCAGCAGTTTGAGGGGGGGGAACACTGAAGCTTTCTTT.